The rows below give T cell receptor beta chains drawn from one sample of a study of OX40 agonist ivuxolimab in advanced cancers. Data came from immunoSEQ multiplex PCR; TCRdb stores just in-frame clones and leaves some out. Of approximately 82,000 clones in the sample, 94% were seen once. This sample comprised CD4+ or CD8+ T cells sorted from blood, obtained in a trial of the OX40 agonist ivuxolimab. The receptors derive from an adult with an advanced solid tumor such as melanoma, head and neck, liver or kidney cancer. Both conserved end residues are part of each CDR3. The D gene is left open where the match is weak. Size is stated for part of the rows, as once, few or many counts, or as a class when the clone is expanded.

d_call: -
j_call: TRBJ2-1
clone_size: -
v_call: TRBV7-6
cdr3_aa: CASSSRPSSYNEQFF
cdr3_nt: TGTGCCAGCAGCTCCCGGCCCAGCTCCTACAATGAGCAGTTCTTC

d_call: TRBD2
j_call: TRBJ2-7
clone_size: -
v_call: TRBV7-8
cdr3_aa: CASSLGLAGKLYEQYF
cdr3_nt: TGTGCCAGCAGCTTGGGACTAGCGGGAAAATTGTACGAGCAGTACTTC

d_call: TRBD1
j_call: TRBJ1-1
clone_size: -
v_call: TRBV14
cdr3_aa: CASSPGGTEAFF
cdr3_nt: TGTGCCAGCAGCCCAGGGGGGACTGAAGCTTTCTTT

d_call: -
j_call: TRBJ2-3
clone_size: -
v_call: TRBV5-1
cdr3_aa: CASWAGGTDTQYF
cdr3_nt: TGCGCCAGCTGGGCTGGCGGCACAGATACGCAGTATTTT

d_call: TRBD1
j_call: TRBJ1-3
clone_size: -
v_call: TRBV28
cdr3_aa: CASSRDRGGNTIYF
cdr3_nt: TGTGCCAGCAGTCGGGACAGGGGAGGAAACACCATATATTTT

d_call: -
j_call: TRBJ1-1
clone_size: -
v_call: TRBV12-5
cdr3_aa: CASGLVLGATRGTEAFF
cdr3_nt: TGTGCTAGTGGTTTGGTCCTCGGGGCTACCAGGGGCACTGAAGCTTTCTTT

d_call: TRBD2
j_call: TRBJ2-7
clone_size: -
v_call: TRBV15
cdr3_aa: CATSTTSGPTSGSSYEQYF
cdr3_nt: TGTGCCACCAGCACGACCTCGGGACCGACTAGCGGGAGCTCCTACGAGCAGTACTTC

d_call: -
j_call: TRBJ2-5
clone_size: -
v_call: TRBV27
cdr3_aa: CASSARGGWETQYF
cdr3_nt: TGTGCCAGCTCCGCAAGAGGGGGGTGGGAGACCCAGTACTTC

d_call: -
j_call: TRBJ2-3
clone_size: -
v_call: TRBV19
cdr3_aa: CASSSFTTGPSTDTQYF
cdr3_nt: TGTGCCAGTTCTTCCTTTACCACAGGCCCTAGCACAGATACGCAGTATTTT

d_call: TRBD1
j_call: TRBJ2-7
clone_size: -
v_call: TRBV28
cdr3_aa: CASSFVSSITGARENEQYF
cdr3_nt: TGTGCCAGCAGTTTCGTATCCAGTATAACAGGGGCGAGGGAGAACGAGCAGTACTTC

d_call: -
j_call: TRBJ2-2
clone_size: -
v_call: TRBV27
cdr3_aa: CASSLGDTGELFF
cdr3_nt: TGTGCCAGCAGTTTAGGGGACACCGGGGAGCTGTTTTTT

d_call: -
j_call: TRBJ2-3
clone_size: -
v_call: TRBV4-3
cdr3_aa: CASSQDRTDTQYF
cdr3_nt: TGCGCCAGCAGCCAAGATAGGACAGATACGCAGTATTTT

d_call: -
j_call: TRBJ1-6
clone_size: -
v_call: TRBV13
cdr3_aa: CASAEQGGGSPLHF
cdr3_nt: TGTGCCAGCGCCGAACAGGGAGGGGGTTCACCCCTCCACTTT

d_call: TRBD2
j_call: TRBJ2-2
clone_size: -
v_call: TRBV27
cdr3_aa: CASMGRELRTPGKLFF
cdr3_nt: TGTGCCAGCATGGGGAGGGAGCTCCGAACACCGGGGAAGCTGTTTTTT

d_call: -
j_call: TRBJ2-1
clone_size: -
v_call: TRBV6-5
cdr3_aa: CASSYGDNEQFF
cdr3_nt: TGTGCCAGCAGTTACGGGGACAATGAGCAGTTCTTC

d_call: TRBD1
j_call: TRBJ1-2
clone_size: once
v_call: TRBV5-6
cdr3_aa: CASSAGTEINYGYTF
cdr3_nt: TGTGCCAGCAGCGCCGGGACAGAAATCAACTATGGCTACACCTTC

d_call: -
j_call: TRBJ2-3
clone_size: -
v_call: TRBV7-2
cdr3_aa: CASSFRPDQYTDTQYF
cdr3_nt: TGTGCCAGCAGCTTCAGACCCGACCAATACACAGATACGCAGTATTTT

d_call: TRBD2
j_call: TRBJ2-2
clone_size: -
v_call: TRBV11-3
cdr3_aa: CASSLAGLAGTGELFF
cdr3_nt: TGTGCCAGCAGCTTAGCGGGACTAGCGGGCACCGGGGAGCTGTTTTTT

d_call: TRBD1
j_call: TRBJ1-2
clone_size: once
v_call: TRBV11-2
cdr3_aa: CASSPGTGESNYGYTF
cdr3_nt: TGTGCCAGCAGCCCCGGGACAGGGGAAAGTAACTATGGCTACACCTTC

d_call: -
j_call: TRBJ1-5
clone_size: -
v_call: TRBV5-5
cdr3_aa: CASSWGTSGDQPQHF
cdr3_nt: TGTGCCAGCAGCTGGGGGACTTCGGGAGATCAGCCCCAGCATTTT

d_call: -
j_call: TRBJ1-1
clone_size: -
v_call: TRBV7-3
cdr3_aa: CASSLNWNTEAFF
cdr3_nt: TGTGCCAGCAGCTTAAATTGGAACACTGAAGCTTTCTTT

d_call: -
j_call: TRBJ1-2
clone_size: -
v_call: TRBV27
cdr3_aa: CASSPGTPIGSYYGYTF
cdr3_nt: TGTGCCAGCAGCCCGGGTACACCGATTGGGAGTTACTATGGCTACACCTTC

d_call: -
j_call: TRBJ2-2
clone_size: -
v_call: TRBV5-1
cdr3_aa: CASSLGTNTGELFF
cdr3_nt: TGCGCCAGCAGCTTGGGAACGAACACCGGGGAGCTGTTTTTT

d_call: TRBD1
j_call: TRBJ1-3
clone_size: -
v_call: TRBV2
cdr3_aa: CASSYTGGGGSGNTIYF
cdr3_nt: TGTGCCAGCAGTTATACAGGGGGCGGAGGCTCTGGAAACACCATATATTTT

d_call: TRBD2
j_call: TRBJ2-7
clone_size: -
v_call: TRBV27
cdr3_aa: CASSPRIPGLVLYEQYF
cdr3_nt: TGTGCCAGCAGTCCCAGGATCCCGGGACTAGTGCTATACGAGCAGTACTTC

d_call: -
j_call: TRBJ1-6
clone_size: -
v_call: TRBV19
cdr3_aa: CASSRVFGSDSPLHF
cdr3_nt: TGTGCCAGTAGTCGTGTGTTTGGTAGCGATTCACCCCTCCACTTT

d_call: -
j_call: TRBJ2-1
clone_size: -
v_call: TRBV6-6
cdr3_aa: CASSYSQAENEQFF
cdr3_nt: TGTGCCAGCAGTTACTCGCAGGCGGAAAATGAGCAGTTCTTC

d_call: -
j_call: TRBJ2-2
clone_size: -
v_call: TRBV18
cdr3_aa: CASSPLSRTNTGELFF
cdr3_nt: TGTGCCAGCTCACCACTTTCACGGACCAACACCGGGGAGCTGTTTTTT

d_call: -
j_call: TRBJ2-5
clone_size: -
v_call: TRBV30
cdr3_aa: CAWSMGGQETQYF
cdr3_nt: TGTGCCTGGAGTATGGGGGGCCAAGAGACCCAGTACTTC

d_call: -
j_call: TRBJ1-1
clone_size: -
v_call: TRBV6-5
cdr3_aa: CASSPGGSTEAFF
cdr3_nt: TGTGCCAGCAGTCCGGGAGGGAGCACTGAAGCTTTCTTT

d_call: TRBD1
j_call: TRBJ1-2
clone_size: -
v_call: TRBV15
cdr3_aa: CATSRARDSGRGYTF
cdr3_nt: TGTGCCACCAGCAGAGCCCGGGACAGCGGTCGTGGCTACACCTTC

d_call: -
j_call: TRBJ2-7
clone_size: -
v_call: TRBV7-9
cdr3_aa: CASSGGGALEQYF
cdr3_nt: TGTGCCAGCAGCGGGGGTGGGGCTCTCGAGCAGTACTTC

d_call: TRBD2
j_call: TRBJ2-7
clone_size: once
v_call: TRBV7-9
cdr3_aa: CASSWGAGVAQYF
cdr3_nt: TGTGCCAGCAGCTGGGGCGCGGGAGTGGCGCAGTACTTC

d_call: -
j_call: TRBJ2-2
clone_size: -
v_call: TRBV27
cdr3_aa: CASTLGAGTGELFF
cdr3_nt: TGTGCCAGCACATTGGGGGCAGGCACCGGGGAGCTGTTTTTT

d_call: -
j_call: TRBJ1-3
clone_size: -
v_call: TRBV19
cdr3_aa: CASSPEGYSGNTIYF
cdr3_nt: TGTGCCAGTAGTCCCGAGGGGTACTCTGGAAACACCATATATTTT

d_call: TRBD1
j_call: TRBJ2-7
clone_size: -
v_call: TRBV5-5
cdr3_aa: CASSLTGGPSYEQYF
cdr3_nt: TGTGCCAGCAGCTTGACAGGGGGCCCTTCCTACGAGCAGTACTTC

d_call: TRBD2
j_call: TRBJ2-7
clone_size: once
v_call: TRBV19
cdr3_aa: CASTRSGLRIYEQYF
cdr3_nt: TGTGCCAGCACACGATCGGGACTACGAATCTACGAGCAGTACTTC

d_call: TRBD2
j_call: TRBJ2-1
clone_size: -
v_call: TRBV7-9
cdr3_aa: CASSLGYREGLNEQFF
cdr3_nt: TGTGCCAGCAGCTTAGGGTATCGGGAGGGCCTGAATGAGCAGTTCTTC

d_call: TRBD2
j_call: TRBJ2-1
clone_size: -
v_call: TRBV27
cdr3_aa: CASSLGTSGGNEQFF
cdr3_nt: TGTGCCAGCAGTTTGGGGACTAGCGGAGGGAATGAGCAGTTCTTC

d_call: -
j_call: TRBJ1-2
clone_size: -
v_call: TRBV18
cdr3_aa: CASSPKQENGYTF
cdr3_nt: TGTGCCAGCTCACCAAAGCAGGAAAATGGCTACACCTTC

d_call: -
j_call: TRBJ2-3
clone_size: -
v_call: TRBV4-3
cdr3_aa: CASSPALGPDTQYF
cdr3_nt: TGCGCCAGCAGCCCCGCCCTAGGCCCAGATACGCAGTATTTT

d_call: -
j_call: TRBJ2-5
clone_size: -
v_call: TRBV4-1
cdr3_aa: CASSPLPTVQETQYF
cdr3_nt: TGCGCCAGCAGCCCGTTACCGACGGTCCAAGAGACCCAGTACTTC

d_call: TRBD1
j_call: TRBJ2-5
clone_size: -
v_call: TRBV6-5
cdr3_aa: CASSYFGDRAETQYF
cdr3_nt: TGTGCCAGCAGTTACTTCGGAGACAGGGCAGAGACCCAGTACTTC

d_call: -
j_call: TRBJ2-1
clone_size: -
v_call: TRBV27
cdr3_aa: CASKIPGRSNEQFF
cdr3_nt: TGTGCCAGCAAGATCCCGGGACGGTCCAATGAGCAGTTCTTC

d_call: TRBD2
j_call: TRBJ2-1
clone_size: -
v_call: TRBV4-3
cdr3_aa: CASSQDSPLAGFYNEQFF
cdr3_nt: TGCGCCAGCAGCCAAGATAGTCCCCTAGCGGGGTTCTACAATGAGCAGTTCTTC

d_call: -
j_call: TRBJ1-1
clone_size: -
v_call: TRBV6-5
cdr3_aa: CASSQVVSTEAFF
cdr3_nt: TGTGCCAGCAGTCAGGTTGTGAGCACTGAAGCTTTCTTT

d_call: -
j_call: TRBJ1-2
clone_size: -
v_call: TRBV9
cdr3_aa: CASSVGGRGYTF
cdr3_nt: TGTGCCAGCAGCGTAGGGGGGAGAGGCTACACCTTC

d_call: -
j_call: TRBJ1-2
clone_size: few
v_call: TRBV6-1
cdr3_aa: CAIRDGAGGYTF
cdr3_nt: TGTGCCATCAGGGACGGTGCTGGGGGCTACACCTTC

d_call: TRBD1
j_call: TRBJ2-1
clone_size: -
v_call: TRBV9
cdr3_aa: CASGGQGDFFF
cdr3_nt: TGTGCCAGCGGGGGACAGGGCGATTTTTTCTTC

d_call: -
j_call: TRBJ1-5
clone_size: -
v_call: TRBV5-1
cdr3_aa: CASSGGTGGNQPQHF
cdr3_nt: TGCGCCAGCAGCGGCGGGACTGGGGGCAATCAGCCCCAGCATTTT

d_call: -
j_call: TRBJ2-1
clone_size: -
v_call: TRBV7-8
cdr3_aa: CASSLGAWDYNEQFF
cdr3_nt: TGTGCCAGCAGCTTAGGAGCCTGGGACTACAATGAGCAGTTCTTC

d_call: -
j_call: TRBJ2-3
clone_size: once
v_call: TRBV11-2
cdr3_aa: CASSPYRSREADTQYF
cdr3_nt: TGTGCCAGCAGCCCTTATAGGAGTAGGGAGGCAGATACGCAGTATTTT

d_call: TRBD1
j_call: TRBJ1-1
clone_size: -
v_call: TRBV9
cdr3_aa: CASSPHGTENTEAFF
cdr3_nt: TGTGCCAGCAGCCCCCACGGGACAGAGAACACTGAAGCTTTCTTT

d_call: -
j_call: TRBJ2-7
clone_size: -
v_call: TRBV6-6
cdr3_aa: CASSPRPLQSSYEQYF
cdr3_nt: TGTGCCAGCAGCCCACGCCCACTTCAAAGCTCCTACGAGCAGTACTTC

d_call: -
j_call: TRBJ1-1
clone_size: few
v_call: TRBV20-1
cdr3_aa: CSGRSTEAFF
cdr3_nt: TGCAGTGGGAGGAGCACTGAAGCTTTCTTT

d_call: -
j_call: TRBJ2-7
clone_size: -
v_call: TRBV6-5
cdr3_aa: CASSNYEQYF
cdr3_nt: TGTGCCAGCAGCAACTACGAGCAGTACTTC

d_call: -
j_call: TRBJ1-2
clone_size: -
v_call: TRBV11-2
cdr3_aa: CASSPGGGIYGYTF
cdr3_nt: TGTGCCAGCAGCCCAGGCGGGGGGATCTATGGCTACACCTTC